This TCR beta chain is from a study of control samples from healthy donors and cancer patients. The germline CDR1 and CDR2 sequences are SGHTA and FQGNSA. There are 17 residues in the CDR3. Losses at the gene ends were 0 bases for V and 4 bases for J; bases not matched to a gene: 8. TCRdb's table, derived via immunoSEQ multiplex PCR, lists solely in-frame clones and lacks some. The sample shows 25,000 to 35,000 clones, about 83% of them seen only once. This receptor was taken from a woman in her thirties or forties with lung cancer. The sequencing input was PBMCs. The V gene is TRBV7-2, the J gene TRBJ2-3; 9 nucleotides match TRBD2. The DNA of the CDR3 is TGTGCCAGCAGCTTAGCGGGGCTAGCGGGATCCCCAGATACGCAGTATTTT. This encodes CASSLAGLAGSPDTQYF.